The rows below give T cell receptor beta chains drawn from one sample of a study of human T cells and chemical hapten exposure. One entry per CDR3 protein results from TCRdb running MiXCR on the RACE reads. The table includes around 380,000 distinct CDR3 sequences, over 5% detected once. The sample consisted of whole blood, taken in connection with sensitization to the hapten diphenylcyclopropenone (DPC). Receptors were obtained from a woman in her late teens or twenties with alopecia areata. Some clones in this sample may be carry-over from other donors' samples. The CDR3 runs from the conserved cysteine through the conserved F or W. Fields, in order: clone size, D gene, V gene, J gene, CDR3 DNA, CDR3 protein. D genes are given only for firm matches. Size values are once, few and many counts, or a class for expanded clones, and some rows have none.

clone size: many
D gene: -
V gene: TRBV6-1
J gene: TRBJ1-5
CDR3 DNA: TGTGCCAGCAGTGAACCTCGTTTGTTTGGCAATCAGCCCCAGCATTTT
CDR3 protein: CASSEPRLFGNQPQHF

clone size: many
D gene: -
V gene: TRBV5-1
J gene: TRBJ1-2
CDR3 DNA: TGCGCCAGCACCAGCAACCGGGACATGGAAAGGACTGACTATGGCTACACCTTC
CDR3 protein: CASTSNRDMERTDYGYTF

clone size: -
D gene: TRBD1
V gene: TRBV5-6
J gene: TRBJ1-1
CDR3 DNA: TGTGCCAGCAGCCGTGGGACAGTCACTGAAGCTTTCTTT
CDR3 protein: CASSRGTVTEAFF

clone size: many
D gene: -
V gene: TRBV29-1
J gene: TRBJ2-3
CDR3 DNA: TGCAGCGTCCCGTTAGGTGACGCAGATACGCAGTATTTT
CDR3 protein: CSVPLGDADTQYF

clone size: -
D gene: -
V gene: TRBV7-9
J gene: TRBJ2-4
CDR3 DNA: TGTGCCAGCAGTCTCGAGGTTAACATTCAGTACTTC
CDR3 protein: CASSLEVNIQYF

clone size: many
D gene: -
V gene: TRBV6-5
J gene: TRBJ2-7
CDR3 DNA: TGTGCCAGCAGTCGGCAATACGAGCAGTACTTC
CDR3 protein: CASSRQYEQYF

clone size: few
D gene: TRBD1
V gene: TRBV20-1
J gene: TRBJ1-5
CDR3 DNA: TGCAGTGCTAGACCCCGCCAGGGGGCGTATCAGCCCCAGCATTTT
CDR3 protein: CSARPRQGAYQPQHF

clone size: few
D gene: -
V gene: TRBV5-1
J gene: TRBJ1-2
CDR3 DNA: TGCGCCAGCAGCTTGGACAGGGCGGCTGGCTACACCTTC
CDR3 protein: CASSLDRAAGYTF

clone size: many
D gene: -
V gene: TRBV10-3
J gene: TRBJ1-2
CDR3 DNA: TGTGCCATCAGTGACCCGATGCGAGGGGAGGATGGCTACACCTTC
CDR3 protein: CAISDPMRGEDGYTF

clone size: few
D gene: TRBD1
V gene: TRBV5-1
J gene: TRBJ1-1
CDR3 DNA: TGCGCCAGCAGCACGGGACAGGGGGTAGGCGAAGCTTTCTTT
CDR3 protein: CASSTGQGVGEAFF

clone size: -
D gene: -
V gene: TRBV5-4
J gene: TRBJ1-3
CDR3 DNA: TGTGCCAGCACGGACTGGTCTCTGGAAACCCCCATATATTTT
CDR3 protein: CASTDWSLETPIYF

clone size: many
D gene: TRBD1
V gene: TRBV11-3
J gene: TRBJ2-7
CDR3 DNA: TGTGCCAGCAGCACCACTACAGGGGACGAGCAGTACTTC
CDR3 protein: CASSTTTGDEQYF

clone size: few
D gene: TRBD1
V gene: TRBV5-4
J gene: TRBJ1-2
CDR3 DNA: TGTGCCAGCAGCTCCCGGACAGGGGATGAAGTAGGCTATGGCTACACCTTC
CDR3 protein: CASSSRTGDEVGYGYTF

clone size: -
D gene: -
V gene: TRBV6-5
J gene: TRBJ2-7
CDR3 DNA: TGTGCCAGCAGTTTACTCAGGGTTCCCTTCTCCTACGAGCAGTACTTC
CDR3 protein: CASSLLRVPFSYEQYF

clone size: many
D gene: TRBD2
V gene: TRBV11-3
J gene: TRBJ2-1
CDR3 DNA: TGTGCCAGCAGCTCCCGGTCACTAGCGGGGGGCGGGTCTCGACACTCCTACAATGAGCAGTTCTTC
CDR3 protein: CASSSRSLAGGGSRHSYNEQFF

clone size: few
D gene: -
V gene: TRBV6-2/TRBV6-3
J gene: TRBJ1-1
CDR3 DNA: TGTGCCAGCCGTCCCCTCTACCGGACTTTGGGCACTGAAGCTTTCTTT
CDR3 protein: CASRPLYRTLGTEAFF

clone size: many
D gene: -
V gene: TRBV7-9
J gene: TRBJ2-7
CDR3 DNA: TGTGCCAGCAGCCCTGACACGACGTACGTGCAGTACTTC
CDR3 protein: CASSPDTTYVQYF

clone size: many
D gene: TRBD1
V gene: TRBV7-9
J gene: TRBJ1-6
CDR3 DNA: TGTGCCAGCAGCCCGGGACAGGGTTATTCACCCCTCCACTTT
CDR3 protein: CASSPGQGYSPLHF

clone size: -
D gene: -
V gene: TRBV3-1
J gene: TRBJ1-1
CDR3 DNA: TGTGCCAGCAGCCAAGACCCCGGGATGACTGAGGGAGCTTTCTTT
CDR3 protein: CASSQDPGMTEGAFF

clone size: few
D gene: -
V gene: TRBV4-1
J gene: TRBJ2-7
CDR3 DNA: TGCGCCAGCAGCCAAGAAGTGGGGGATTGGGCCTACGAGCAGTACTTC
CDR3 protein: CASSQEVGDWAYEQYF

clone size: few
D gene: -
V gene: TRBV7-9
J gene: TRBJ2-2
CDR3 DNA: TGTGCCAGCAGCTTCTTTGTGGGGAACACCGGGGAGCTGTTTTTT
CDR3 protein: CASSFFVGNTGELFF

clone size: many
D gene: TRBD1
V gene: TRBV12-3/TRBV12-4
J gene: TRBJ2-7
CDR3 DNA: TGTGCCAGCAGTCTGGGACAGGGGCTCGAGCAGTACTTC
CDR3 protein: CASSLGQGLEQYF

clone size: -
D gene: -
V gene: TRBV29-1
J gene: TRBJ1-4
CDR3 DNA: TGCAGCGTTGGGGAACGTTATAATGAAAAACTGTTTTTT
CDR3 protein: CSVGERYNEKLFF

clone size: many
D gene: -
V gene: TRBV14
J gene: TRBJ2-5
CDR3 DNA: TGTGCCAGCAGCCAAGATGTGACAGGTACCGAAGAGACCCAGTACTTC
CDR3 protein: CASSQDVTGTEETQYF

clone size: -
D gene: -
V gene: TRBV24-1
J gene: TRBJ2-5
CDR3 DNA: TGTGCCACCAGTCCCCCGGGAGCACAAGAGACCCAGTACTTC
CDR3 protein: CATSPPGAQETQYF

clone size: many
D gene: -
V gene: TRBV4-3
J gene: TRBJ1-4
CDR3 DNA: TGCGCCAGCAGCCGCTTGACAGCTACTAATGAAAAACTGTTTTTT
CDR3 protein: CASSRLTATNEKLFF

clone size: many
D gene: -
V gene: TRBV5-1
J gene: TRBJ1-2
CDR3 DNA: TGCGCCAGCAGACAAATACAGGGAACGAGCTATGGCTACACCTTC
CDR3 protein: CASRQIQGTSYGYTF

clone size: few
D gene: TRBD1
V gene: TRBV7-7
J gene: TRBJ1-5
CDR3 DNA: TGTGCTAGCCCCAGGGGGCGAGGGGTTATGTGGAGCAATCAGCCCCAGCATTTT
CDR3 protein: CASPRGRGVMWSNQPQHF

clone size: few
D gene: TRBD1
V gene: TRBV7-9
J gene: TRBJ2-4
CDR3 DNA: TGTGCCAGCAGCGGCCGGGACAGATTAGCCAAAAACATTCAGTACTTC
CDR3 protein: CASSGRDRLAKNIQYF

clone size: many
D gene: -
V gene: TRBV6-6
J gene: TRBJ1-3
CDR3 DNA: TGTGCCAGCAGTCTCAACTCTGGAAACACCATATATTTT
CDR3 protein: CASSLNSGNTIYF

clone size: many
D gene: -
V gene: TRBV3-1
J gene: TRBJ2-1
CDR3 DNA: TGTGCCAGCAGCCCATCTGGGGCAACCGATGAGCAGTTCTTC
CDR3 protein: CASSPSGATDEQFF

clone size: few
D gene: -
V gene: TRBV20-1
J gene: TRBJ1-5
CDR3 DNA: TGCAGTGCTAGACCAGGGAGCAGCAATCAGCCCCAGCATTTT
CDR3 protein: CSARPGSSNQPQHF

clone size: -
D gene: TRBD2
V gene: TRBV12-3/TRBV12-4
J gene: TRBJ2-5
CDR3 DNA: TGTGCCAGCAGTTCTAGCGGGGGGTTAACAGAGACCCAGTACTTC
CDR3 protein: CASSSSGGLTETQYF

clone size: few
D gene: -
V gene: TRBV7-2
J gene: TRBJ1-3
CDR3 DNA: TGTGCCAGCAGCTTAGTTTCCCTCCATGGAAACACCATATATTTT
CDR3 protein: CASSLVSLHGNTIYF

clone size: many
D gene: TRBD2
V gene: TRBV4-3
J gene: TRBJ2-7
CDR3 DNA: TGCGCCAGCAGCCCGGGACTAGGCAAGTACGAGCAGTACTTC
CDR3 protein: CASSPGLGKYEQYF

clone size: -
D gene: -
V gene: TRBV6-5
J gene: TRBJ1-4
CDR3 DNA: TGTGCCAGCAGAGCCGGGACGAATGAAAAACTGTTTTTT
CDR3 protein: CASRAGTNEKLFF

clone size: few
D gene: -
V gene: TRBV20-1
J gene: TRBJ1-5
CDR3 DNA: TGCAGTGCTAGTCTACAGGCCGGGGTACGACCCCAGCATTTT
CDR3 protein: CSASLQAGVRPQHF

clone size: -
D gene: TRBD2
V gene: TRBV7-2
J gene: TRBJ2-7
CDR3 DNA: TGTGCCAGCGCGGGGGGCCCCGCCTACGAGCAGTACTTC
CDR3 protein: CASAGGPAYEQYF

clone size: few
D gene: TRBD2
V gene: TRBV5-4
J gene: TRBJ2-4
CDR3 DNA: TGTGCCAGCAGCTTGGCCCCACTAGCGGGGGGGCGGATTCAGTACTTC
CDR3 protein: CASSLAPLAGGRIQYF

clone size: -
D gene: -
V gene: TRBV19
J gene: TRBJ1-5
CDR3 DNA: TGTGCCAGTAGCCCAAGGGTTGGCAGTTTAAAGAGGGGTCAGCCCCAGCATTTT
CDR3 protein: CASSPRVGSLKRGQPQHF

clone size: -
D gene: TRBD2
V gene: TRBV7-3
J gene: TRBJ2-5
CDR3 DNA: TGTGCCAGCAGCGCCCGGACTAGCGGAGAGACCCAGTACTTC
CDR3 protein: CASSARTSGETQYF